Listed here are 25 T cell receptor beta chains from one sample, sequenced in a study of T-cell reconstitution after alpha-beta-depleted transplantation in children. Unique molecular identifiers were used in preparing the TCRbeta library. From the PCR reads, TCRdb called clonotypes with MiXCR, one entry per CDR3 protein. The repertoire has about 610,000 distinct CDR3 sequences, about 11% of them found once; the top ten carry roughly 3.9%. Here the sequenced sample was PBMCs from the stem cell graft donor, taken from the stem cell graft. The source of these receptors is a human donor who donated a stem cell graft to a child with acute myeloid leukemia.

This clonotype was counted between two and nine times. This chain joins TRBV18 and TRBJ1-2; TRBD1 might be the D (5 bases). The CDR3 covers 16 residues. Trimming removed 3 bases from V and 4 bases from J, with 18 bases in between. Germline lookup yields CDR1 KGHSH and CDR2 LQKENI. Written as DNA, the CDR3 is TGTGCCAGCTCACCCGTGGGGGGAACAGGAGTCTATGGCTACACCTTC. Translating gives CASSPVGGTGVYGYTF.

The chain combines TRBV29-1 with TRBJ2-4; 8 nucleotides match TRBD1. The CDR3 consists of 12 residues. Trimming cost V 6 bases and J 8 bases; bases outside gene matches: 6. Germline values: CDR1 SQVTM, CDR2 ANQGSEA. As DNA, the CDR3 is TGCAGCGTCGCAGGGGGCGCAGACATTCAGTACTTC. It specifies CSVAGGADIQYF. The whole variable domain, remainder taken from reference TRBV29-1 and TRBJ2-4, is SAVISQKPSRDICQRGTSLTIQCQVDSQVTMMFWYRQQPGQSLTLIATANQGSEATYESGFVIDKFPISRPNLTFSTLTVSNMSPEDSSIYLCSVAGGADIQYFGAGTRLSVL.

This clonotype was observed many times. The V gene is TRBV7-2, the J gene TRBJ2-5; 11 nucleotides line up with TRBD1. Germline V gene sequence: CDR1 SGHTA, CDR2 FQGNSA. This CDR3 contains 16 residues. V was pared by 4 bases and J by 5 bases, with 9 bases of the junction left unmatched. CDR3 in DNA: TGTGCCAGCAGCTCGCAAGGACAGGGGGCGTTTGAGACCCAGTACTTC. Translating it yields CASSSQGQGAFETQYF.

This clonotype was detected only a few times. The chain couples TRBV30 to TRBJ2-7, with D perhaps assigned TRBD1 or TRBD2 (5 bases each). CDR1 is GTSNPN, CDR2 SVGIG, per germline (reference sequence). The V end was cut by 2 bases, the J end by 1 base, with 18 bases between. The CDR3 runs 16 residues. The CDR3 region has the DNA TGTGCCTGGAGTCCTACCATCGCTTGGGGGTCCTACGAGCAGTACTTC. Protein: CAWSPTIAWGSYEQYF.

This clonotype was picked up a small number of times. The chain couples TRBV19 to TRBJ2-3; D remains unclear. Trimming left V 7 bases short and J 0 bases short, with 8 bases between. The CDR3 length is 13 residues. Per germline, CDR1 LNHDA and CDR2 SQIVND (reference sequence). The CDR3 DNA sequence: TGTGCCAGTACCCACTCTAGCACAGATACGCAGTATTTT. Translated, it gives CASTHSSTDTQYF.

V and J are TRBV29-1 and TRBJ1-2, with 9 bases identical to TRBD1. J was trimmed by 4 bases and V by 3 bases; bases with no gene match: 3. Germline V gene lookup returns CDR1 SQVTM and CDR2 ANQGSEA. CDR3 length equals 13 residues. Here the CDR3 reads CSVDRDRVYGYTF. CDR3 nucleotides: TGCAGCGTTGATCGGGACAGGGTCTATGGCTACACCTTC. Looking up the rest from reference TRBV29-1 and TRBJ1-2 gives the full variable domain: SAVISQKPSRDICQRGTSLTIQCQVDSQVTMMFWYRQQPGQSLTLIATANQGSEATYESGFVIDKFPISRPNLTFSTLTVSNMSPEDSSIYLCSVDRDRVYGYTFGSGTRLTVV.

This clonotype was counted a few times. The V gene is TRBV29-1, the J gene TRBJ1-4; D remains ambiguous. Germline V gives CDR1 SQVTM, CDR2 ANQGSEA. The CDR3 runs to 11 residues. The V end was cut by 6 bases, the J end by 4 bases, with 6 bases between. The CDR3 loop reads CSVRDNEKLFF. CDR3 DNA: TGCAGCGTCCGAGATAATGAAAAACTGTTTTTT.

This clonotype was seen a handful of times. V and J are TRBV20-1 and TRBJ2-7, with 7 bases that match TRBD1. Germline CDR1 DFQATT, CDR2 SNEGSKA (reference sequence). The trim removed 0 bases at V and 4 bases at J, leaving 9 bases unmatched. The CDR3 has 15 residues. The CDR3 DNA is TGCAGTGCTAGAGACCCAGGGACAGCTAATTACGAGCAGTACTTC. It codes for CSARDPGTANYEQYF.

This clonotype was detected ten times or more. V and J are TRBV6-5 and TRBJ2-1; unclear D gene. The V gene's germline CDR1 is MNHEY and CDR2 SVGAGI. Between the trimmed V and J ends, which lost 2 bases and 13 bases, there was a span of 9 bases. The CDR3 is 11 residues long. CDR3 DNA: TGTGCCAGCAGTTACAAGAATGGACAGTTCTTC. Its protein is CASSYKNGQFF.

This clonotype showed up just a few times. V usage is TRBV5-1 and J usage is TRBJ2-3; D uncertain. Germline loops: CDR1 SGHRS, CDR2 YFSETQ. The CDR3 is 13 amino acids. Between the trimmed V and J ends, which lost 4 bases and 2 bases, there was a span of 8 bases. CDR3 sequence reads: CASSPENTDTQYF. Written as DNA, the CDR3 is TGCGCCAGCAGCCCGGAGAACACAGATACGCAGTATTTT.

The table lists this clonotype with a few counts. J is TRBJ2-2 and V is TRBV20-1, with 8 bases lining up with TRBD2. CDR3 length equals 15 residues. V lost 6 bases and J lost 7; bases outside the gene matches: 13. Germline loops: CDR1 DFQATT, CDR2 SNEGSKA (reference sequence). The CDR3 is CSAPTLLAGRGELFF. Here the CDR3 DNA reads TGCAGTGCCCCCACACTCCTAGCGGGTCGCGGGGAGCTGTTTTTT.

V usage is TRBV20-1 and J usage is TRBJ2-3; TRBD2 agrees at 15 bases. CDR1 and CDR2 from the germline V gene are DFQATT and SNEGSKA (reference sequence). The CDR3 contains 16 residues. The V segment lost 6 bases and the J segment 3 bases; nucleotides outside the gene matches: 7. The CDR3 DNA follows: TGCAGTGCACCGGGACTAGCGGGAGGAGGAACAGATACGCAGTATTTT. The encoded protein is CSAPGLAGGGTDTQYF.

This clonotype was observed a few times. The chain recombines TRBV29-1 with TRBJ2-7; 8 bases map to TRBD1. From germline, CDR1 is SQVTM and CDR2 ANQGSEA. The CDR3 totals 13 residues. V lost 7 bases to trimming and J lost 3 bases; unmatched junction nucleotides: 8. The CDR3 reads CSATGQDLYEQYF. DNA of the CDR3: TGCAGCGCCACGGGACAGGACCTCTACGAGCAGTACTTC.

Ten or more counts support this clonotype. The rearrangement links TRBV5-1 to TRBJ1-5, with 9 bases lining up with TRBD1. The CDR3 is 16 amino acids. V shed 0 bases and J 2 bases; nucleotides not matched to a gene: 3. The V gene's germline CDR1 is SGHRS and CDR2 YFSETQ. The CDR3 loop is CASSLGDRVGNQPQHF. CDR3 nucleotides: TGCGCCAGCAGCTTGGGGGACAGGGTTGGCAATCAGCCCCAGCATTTT.

The V gene is TRBV20-1, the J gene TRBJ2-5; D not certain. Deletions cut 6 bases from V and 2 bases from J, with 13 bases between. Germline V gene sequence: CDR1 DFQATT, CDR2 SNEGSKA (reference sequence). CDR3 size: 13 residues. CDR3 region: CSAVYSQQETQYF. Written as DNA, the CDR3 is TGCAGTGCGGTCTACAGCCAACAAGAGACCCAGTACTTC.

To note about this clonotype: This may come from a read error, since a much larger clone is one base off. The CDR3 end shows no conserved phenylalanine or tryptophan, and so a read error is likely. The DNA is omitted, as the CDR3 cannot be located on it reliably, and the CDR3 follows TCRdb's listing. The rearrangement links TRBV7-9 to TRBJ2-5. CDR1 is SEHNR and CDR2 is FQNEAQ in the germline V gene (reference sequence). The CDR3 has 10 residues if both end residues are counted. The CDR3 protein is CASSHLGAEL.

This clonotype appeared a few times. The chain combines TRBV6-2 or TRBV6-3 with TRBJ1-1; D gene uncertain. Deletions cut 2 bases from V and 5 bases from J, with 9 bases between. Germline CDR1 is MNHEY and CDR2 is SVGEGT. The length of the CDR3 is 13 residues. The CDR3 loop reads CASSYTVGTEAFF. For the CDR3, the DNA is TGTGCCAGCAGTTACACCGTTGGTACTGAAGCTTTCTTT.

This clonotype was observed a handful of times. The chain couples TRBV5-6 to TRBJ2-2; 8 positions agree with TRBD1. V dropped 4 bases and J dropped 3; count of bases not matched to a gene: 5. The CDR3 spans 15 residues. The germline CDR1 and CDR2 sequences are SGHDT and YYEEEE. The CDR3 sequence is CASSHDRGDTGELFF. CDR3 bases: TGTGCCAGCAGCCATGACAGGGGCGACACCGGGGAGCTGTTTTTT.

This clonotype was recorded at least ten times. The J gene is TRBJ1-2, the V gene TRBV5-1; D not resolved. Looked up from germline, CDR1 is SGHRS and CDR2 is YFSETQ. The germline V and J ends were trimmed by 4 bases and 8 bases, with 12 bases remaining between them. The CDR3 runs to 12 residues. CDR3 amino acids: CASSHGGVGYTF. CDR3 nucleotide sequence: TGCGCCAGCAGCCACGGCGGGGTCGGCTACACCTTC.

V and J are TRBV12-3 or TRBV12-4 and TRBJ2-7; 14 bases align to TRBD2. The V gene end was trimmed by 5 bases and the J gene end by 1 base; junction bases not matched to a gene: 7. This CDR3 has 17 amino acids. CDR3 in DNA: TGTGCCAGCAGTCCGGGGACTAGCGGGAGTGGGTCCTACGAGCAGTACTTC. Protein sequence: CASSPGTSGSGSYEQYF.

This clonotype has a handful of counts. V gene TRBV7-8 combines with J gene TRBJ2-5, with 9 positions matching TRBD2. V lost 5 bases, J lost 7 bases, and 20 bases stayed unmatched. CDR3 length: 18 residues. The germline V gene encodes CDR1 SGHVS and CDR2 FQNEAQ. The CDR3 here is CASSPTSRGRARLGTQYF. DNA for the CDR3: TGTGCCAGCAGCCCCACGAGTCGCGGGAGGGCCCGACTTGGGACCCAGTACTTC.

In this sample, this clonotype turned up many times. J is TRBJ2-1 and V is TRBV15; 7 bases fit TRBD1. CDR1 and CDR2 from the germline V gene are LNHNV and YYDKDF (reference sequence). The CDR3 totals 13 residues. Trimming took 8 bases from V and 0 from J; bases not matched to a gene: 1. The CDR3 region has the DNA TGTGCCACCTCAGGGGGCTCCTACAATGAGCAGTTCTTC. Its translation: CATSGGSYNEQFF.

The chain combines TRBV12-3 or TRBV12-4 with TRBJ2-7; weak D call: TRBD2 (6 bases). CDR3 length: 14 residues. The V end lost 2 bases, the J end lost 4 bases, and 12 bases lay between the germline ends. The CDR3 spells CASSLWGVRYEQYF. CDR3 in DNA: TGTGCCAGCAGTTTATGGGGGGTGAGGTACGAGCAGTACTTC.

The chain carries TRBV6-2 or TRBV6-3 and TRBJ2-7, with TRBD1 matching 7 bases. The CDR3 spans 15 residues. In germline, CDR1 is MNHEY, CDR2 SVGEGT. The J segment lost 2 bases and the V segment lost 6 bases, leaving 10 bases of the junction unmatched. The CDR3 region is CASRDDRAPTYEQYF. Here the CDR3 DNA reads TGTGCCAGCAGGGACGACAGGGCGCCAACCTACGAGCAGTACTTC.

This clonotype was counted only a few times. V gene TRBV28 combines with J gene TRBJ2-7; D possibly corresponds to TRBD2 (5 bases). The V gene lost 3 bases and the J gene lost 3 bases, with 12 bases spanning the gap. Per germline, CDR1 MDHEN and CDR2 SYDVKM. This CDR3 region has 14 residues. This chain's CDR3 is CASSLTLGLYEQYF. Here the CDR3 DNA reads TGTGCCAGCAGTTTGACTTTAGGACTCTACGAGCAGTACTTC.